These 22 T cell receptor beta chains share one sample of origin, sequenced in a study of T cell changes during pregnancy in multiple sclerosis. Using immunoSEQ multiplex PCR, the repertoire was profiled, and TCRdb retains in-frame clones only, with some absent. The table shows 65,000 to 90,000 clones, with about nine tenths occurring only once. The sample consisted of CD4+ T cells from peripheral blood mononuclear cells, taken after pregnancy. The receptor set was obtained from a female donor with multiple sclerosis, enrolled in a pregnancy study.

V and J are TRBV30 and TRBJ2-7, with 11 bases lining up with TRBD2. In germline, CDR1 is GTSNPN, CDR2 SVGIG (reference sequence). The CDR3 runs 13 residues. V was pared by 1 base and J by 4 bases, with 0 bases of the junction left unmatched. CDR3 amino acids: CAWSGLAGYEQYF. CDR3 sequence (DNA): TGTGCCTGGAGTGGACTAGCGGGGTACGAGCAGTACTTC. Variable domain in full (rest from reference TRBV30 and TRBJ2-7): SQTIHQWPATLVQPVGSPLSLECTVEGTSNPNLYWYRQAAGRGLQLLFYSVGIGQISSEVPQNLSASRPQDRQFILSSKKLLLSDSGFYLCAWSGLAGYEQYFGPGTRLTVT.

This sequence joins TRBV15 and TRBJ2-7; 9 positions agree with TRBD1. The V segment lost 0 bases and the J segment 0 bases; nucleotides outside the gene matches: 6. Germline lookup yields CDR1 LNHNV and CDR2 YYDKDF (reference sequence). This CDR3 spans 17 amino acids. Here the CDR3 DNA reads TGTGCCACCAGCAGAGATTGGGGACAGGGAAGCTCCTACGAGCAGTACTTC. Amino acids: CATSRDWGQGSSYEQYF.

This chain connects TRBV4-2 to TRBJ1-1; D call uncertain. From germline, CDR1 is LGHNA and CDR2 YNFKEQ. The CDR3 is made up of 15 amino acids. Trimming cost V 1 base and J 5 bases, with 14 bases left between them. As DNA, the CDR3 is TGTGCCAGCAGCCAAGGAGGTTTGAGGCAGACTGAAGCTTTCTTT. The encoded protein is CASSQGGLRQTEAFF.

This chain connects TRBV18 to TRBJ1-3; D gene unclear. CDR3 size: 16 residues. The germline V gene encodes CDR1 KGHSH and CDR2 LQKENI. Between the trimmed V and J ends, which lost 3 bases and 0 bases, there was a span of 12 bases. The chain's CDR3 is CASSPDIQLSGNTIYF. DNA for the CDR3: TGTGCCAGCTCACCGGATATACAGCTCTCTGGAAACACCATATATTTT.

The chain is built from TRBV7-8 and TRBJ1-2; 7 bases map to TRBD1. This CDR3 spans 16 amino acids. J gave up 8 bases and V 1 base, and 13 bases lay outside the gene matches. Germline V CDR1 and CDR2: SGHVS, FQNEAQ. The CDR3 nucleotides read TGTGCCAGCAGCTTAGGGACAGGCGGGCGGTTATTCGGCTACACCTTC. This gives the protein CASSLGTGGRLFGYTF.

The V call is TRBV7-8, the J call TRBJ2-2; TRBD2 matches at 7 bases. This CDR3 contains 18 residues. CDR1 and CDR2 from the germline V gene are SGHVS and FQNEAQ. J was trimmed by 2 bases and V by 1 base; bases with no gene match: 10. The CDR3 spells CASSLVLVRGRNTGELFF. CDR3 DNA sequence: TGTGCCAGCAGCTTAGTGTTGGTTCGCGGGAGAAACACCGGGGAGCTGTTTTTT.

The chain joins TRBV19 to TRBJ1-1, with unresolved D. Germline V gene sequence: CDR1 LNHDA, CDR2 SQIVND (reference sequence). The length of the CDR3 is 11 residues. Trimming took 7 bases from V and 10 from J, leaving 13 bases between them. CDR3 coding DNA: TGTGCCAGTACGTTGGCAGGAAGAGCTTTCTTT. This translates into CASTLAGRAFF.

This chain links TRBV19 with TRBJ2-7; 8 bases map to TRBD1. The length of the CDR3 is 16 residues. In germline, CDR1 is LNHDA, CDR2 SQIVND (reference sequence). V shed 5 bases and J 1 base; nucleotides not matched to a gene: 10. Written as DNA, the CDR3 is TGTGCCAGTAGTCCCCAAGGACAGGGTGGGTCCTACGAGCAGTACTTC. Amino acid sequence: CASSPQGQGGSYEQYF.

For the CDR3, the DNA is TGTGCCAGCAGTTTCACAGGGGCTTCGGATCAGCCCCAGCATTTT. Residues: CASSFTGASDQPQHF. The chain employs TRBV6-5 and TRBJ1-5; 7 positions agree with TRBD1. V dropped 4 bases and J dropped 5; count of bases not matched to a gene: 8. Looked up from germline, CDR1 is MNHEY and CDR2 is SVGAGI. There are 15 residues in the CDR3.

The J gene is TRBJ2-1, the V gene TRBV10-3; 8 bases line up with TRBD2. Trimming at V came to 0 bases and at J to 4 bases, leaving 8 bases not matched to a gene. CDR3 length: 17 amino acids. Germline-derived CDR1 and CDR2 are ENHRY and SYGVKD. The CDR3 coding sequence is TGTGCCATCAGTGAGTCGGTGGGACTAGGGACTTACAATGAGCAGTTCTTC. Translated: CAISESVGLGTYNEQFF.

For the CDR3, the DNA is TGTGCCAGCAGCGTGTCCCGGGACAGGGGGCAAGGTGAAGCTTTCTTT. Its protein product is CASSVSRDRGQGEAFF. The V call is TRBV9, the J call TRBJ1-1, with 12 bases identical to TRBD1. Trimming at V came to 2 bases and at J to 7 bases, leaving 9 bases not matched to a gene. Germline-derived CDR1 and CDR2 are SGDLS and YYNGEE. The CDR3 runs to 16 residues.

V gene TRBV19 combines with J gene TRBJ1-1; a possible D gene is TRBD1 (6 bases). Trimming took 3 bases from V and 1 from J, leaving 21 bases between them. This CDR3 contains 18 residues. The germline V gene has CDR1 LNHDA and CDR2 SQIVND (reference sequence). The CDR3 protein is CASSIRFLPGQPNTEAFF. In DNA, the CDR3 is TGTGCCAGTAGTATTCGTTTCCTTCCGGGACAACCGAACACTGAAGCTTTCTTT.

This chain uses TRBV7-9 with TRBJ1-1; no clear D gene. V lost 1 base to trimming and J lost 6 bases, with 12 bases between them. The CDR3 contains 14 residues. The V gene's germline CDR1 is SEHNR and CDR2 FQNEAQ (reference sequence). The CDR3 bases are TGTGCCAGCAGCTTAGGCGCCATCACAGCTGAAGCTTTCTTT. Protein sequence: CASSLGAITAEAFF.

The CDR3 is CASSPGSTTDTQYF. DNA of the CDR3: TGTGCCAGCTCACCAGGCTCAACCACAGATACGCAGTATTTT. The rearrangement joins TRBV18 to TRBJ2-3, with D unresolved. V was clipped by 2 bases and J by 2 bases, with 8 bases between them. CDR3 length: 14 residues. Germline CDR1 reads KGHSH; CDR2 reads LQKENI.

This chain joins TRBV11-2 and TRBJ2-7; D is unclear. The CDR3 has 11 residues. CDR1 SGHAT and CDR2 FQNNGV come from the germline V gene. V was shortened by 4 bases and J by 1 base, with 2 bases between the two germline ends. CDR3 protein: CASSSSYEQYF. The CDR3 bases are TGTGCCAGCAGCTCGTCCTACGAGCAGTACTTC.

The rearrangement joins TRBV5-1 to TRBJ2-7; TRBD1 matches 9 bases. Germline V gives CDR1 SGHRS, CDR2 YFSETQ. V shed 6 bases and J 9 bases; nucleotides not matched to a gene: 10. This CDR3 region has 13 residues. This chain's CDR3 is CASTTGGDMVQYF. In DNA form, the CDR3 reads TGCGCCAGCACCACAGGGGGCGATATGGTGCAGTACTTC.

Here the CDR3 DNA reads TGTGCCAGCAGCCAAGATGGGGGCCTGGGCACTGAAGCTTTCTTT. Translating gives CASSQDGGLGTEAFF. The chain uses TRBV14 and TRBJ1-1; possibly TRBD1 for D (6 bases). This CDR3 region has 15 residues. From germline, CDR1 is SGHDN and CDR2 FVKESK. Trimming took off 0 bases at V and 4 bases at J, with 12 bases between the two ends. The full variable domain, rest sourced from reference TRBV14 and TRBJ1-1, is EAGVTQFPSHSVIEKGQTVTLRCDPISGHDNLYWYRRVMGKEIKFLLHFVKESKQDESGMPNNRFLAERTGGTYSTLKVQPAELEDSGVYFCASSQDGGLGTEAFFGQGTRLTVV.

J is TRBJ2-1 and V is TRBV15; 9 bases align to TRBD1. CDR3 size: 15 residues. The V segment lost 1 base and the J segment 6 bases; nucleotides outside the gene matches: 4. Germline loops: CDR1 LNHNV, CDR2 YYDKDF (reference sequence). CDR3 nucleotide sequence: TGTGCCACCAGCAGAGCGGGGACAGGGAGCAATGAGCAGTTCTTC. Protein sequence: CATSRAGTGSNEQFF.

The rearrangement joins TRBV18 to TRBJ1-2, with D possibly matching TRBD1 (5 bases). Germline V gene lookup returns CDR1 KGHSH and CDR2 LQKENI. The CDR3 length is 13 residues. V lost 4 bases, J lost 6 bases, and 12 bases lay in between. The CDR3, as DNA: TGTGCCAGCTCACAGGCCGTAGGGGATGGCTACACCTTC. Translation gives CASSQAVGDGYTF.

V is TRBV6-1 and J is TRBJ2-1, with 8 nucleotides matching TRBD2. Looked up from germline, CDR1 is MNHNS and CDR2 is SASEGT. Losses at the gene ends were 5 bases for V and 6 bases for J; bases not matched to a gene: 9. The CDR3 has 15 residues. This CDR3 is CASSKGLVGVNEQFF. CDR3 in DNA: TGTGCCAGCAGTAAGGGACTAGTCGGAGTCAATGAGCAGTTCTTC.

J is TRBJ1-5 and V is TRBV30; TRBD1 matches at 9 bases. V gave up 1 base and J gave up 6 bases; unmatched junction bases: 4. The CDR3 totals 14 residues. The germline gives CDR1 GTSNPN, CDR2 SVGIG (reference sequence). CDR3 region: CAWSADRGFQPQHF. Written as DNA, the CDR3 is TGTGCCTGGAGTGCCGACAGGGGGTTTCAGCCCCAGCATTTT.

This chain uses TRBV6-5 with TRBJ2-2; 10 nucleotides align to TRBD1. This CDR3 has 14 amino acids. Germline V CDR1 and CDR2: MNHEY, SVGAGI. The V gene end was trimmed by 7 bases and the J gene end by 2 bases; junction bases not matched to a gene: 1. The CDR3 region has the DNA TGTGCCAGCAAGACAGGGGGCAACACCGGGGAGCTGTTTTTT. As protein: CASKTGGNTGELFF.